The next 20 T cell receptor beta chains were all read from a single sample in a study of cytomegalovirus exposure and HLA in healthy donors. PCR amplification relied on 60 Vbeta primers (plus 13 Jbeta primers). Repertoires were generated with immunoSEQ multiplex PCR, while TCRdb's copy carries only in-frame clones and drops some. The data show more than 150,000 clones, roughly 88% seen once. Material: PBMCs. These receptors originate from a man between 18 and 35 years old in good health and CMV-seropositive.

The rearrangement joins TRBV27 to TRBJ1-2; TRBD1 aligns across 7 bases. Germline V gives CDR1 MNHEY, CDR2 SMNVEV (reference sequence). Trimming removed 7 bases from V and 2 bases from J; junction bases left unmatched: 10. The CDR3 loop spans 15 amino acids. CDR3 residues: CASTNMNRGNYGYTF. For the CDR3, the DNA is TGTGCCAGCACTAATATGAACAGGGGCAACTATGGCTACACCTTC.

This sequence joins TRBV7-2 and TRBJ2-1, with D maybe TRBD2 (6 bases). The germline CDR1 and CDR2 sequences are SGHTA and FQGNSA. V was shortened by 0 bases and J by 0 bases, with 9 bases between the two germline ends. The CDR3 covers 16 residues. CDR3 region: CASSLALGGSYNEQFF. Here the CDR3 DNA reads TGTGCCAGCAGCTTAGCGTTGGGGGGCTCCTACAATGAGCAGTTCTTC.

The chain carries TRBV6-5 and TRBJ1-4; D unclear. The V and J ends lost 5 bases and 4 bases respectively, with 8 bases between them. In germline, CDR1 is MNHEY, CDR2 SVGAGI. The CDR3 extends over 13 amino acids. CDR3 in DNA: TGTGCCAGCAGTCCCTATCGTAATGAAAAACTGTTTTTT. Protein product: CASSPYRNEKLFF.

This clone was picked up one time. The rearrangement links TRBV7-9 to TRBJ2-5; TRBD2 aligns across 8 bases. The germline V gene encodes CDR1 SEHNR and CDR2 FQNEAQ (reference sequence). The CDR3 sequence is 14 residues long. J lost 2 bases, V lost 5 bases, and 4 bases had no gene match. The CDR3 loop is CASSASGSQETQYF. The CDR3 bases are TGTGCCAGCAGCGCTAGCGGGTCACAAGAGACCCAGTACTTC. Based on the CDR3 plus reference TRBV7-9 and TRBJ2-5, the full variable domain is DTGVSQNPRHKITKRGQNVTFRCDPISEHNRLYWYRQTLGQGPEFLTYFQNEAQLEKSRLLSDRFSAERPKGSFSTLEIQRTEQGDSAMYLCASSASGSQETQYFGPGTRLLVL.

This rearrangement joins TRBV9 to TRBJ2-1; TRBD2 matches 8 bases. The germline gives CDR1 SGDLS, CDR2 YYNGEE. V shed 4 bases, J shed 2 bases, and the junction held 14 bases outside the gene matches. The CDR3 spans 18 residues. As DNA, the CDR3 is TGTGCCAGCAGCTCTCCAATGGGGGCGGGGGGCACCTACAATGAGCAGTTCTTC. Its protein product is CASSSPMGAGGTYNEQFF. Supplemented by reference TRBV9 and TRBJ2-1, the full variable domain reads DSGVTQTPKHLITATGQRVTLRCSPRSGDLSVYWYQQSLDQGLQFLIQYYNGEERAKGNILERFSAQQFPDLHSELNLSSLELGDSALYFCASSSPMGAGGTYNEQFFGPGTRLTVL.

The gene calls are TRBV7-6 and TRBJ1-1; D remains unclear. The CDR3 has 14 amino acids. Trimming removed 1 base from V and 6 bases from J, with 12 bases in between. Germline CDR1 SGHVS, CDR2 FNYEAQ. CDR3 sequence: CASSLGSLGAEAFF. The CDR3 DNA follows: TGTGCCAGCAGCTTAGGCTCCCTAGGAGCTGAAGCTTTCTTT.

The chain has TRBV4-2 and TRBJ1-4, with TRBD1 identical over 9 bases. CDR3 size: 16 residues. CDR1 is LGHNA and CDR2 is YNFKEQ in the germline V gene. V lost 0 bases to trimming and J lost 7 bases; unmatched junction nucleotides: 6. The CDR3 here is CASSQDWDRDVEKLFF. DNA of the CDR3: TGTGCCAGCAGCCAAGACTGGGACAGGGACGTTGAAAAACTGTTTTTT.

This clone was picked up one time. This chain links TRBV30 with TRBJ1-2, with TRBD1 matching over 8 bases. CDR1 GTSNPN and CDR2 SVGIG come from the germline V gene (reference sequence). CDR3 length: 15 amino acids. Trimming removed 6 bases from V and 2 bases from J; junction bases left unmatched: 11. CDR3 DNA sequence: TGTGCCTGCCCAGACAGGGGCGGGCGGAACTATGGCTACACCTTC. Protein: CACPDRGGRNYGYTF.

V usage is TRBV18 and J usage is TRBJ2-7; perhaps TRBD1 as D (5 bases). In germline, CDR1 is KGHSH, CDR2 LQKENI. CDR3 length equals 14 residues. V lost 6 bases to trimming and J lost 2 bases, with 14 bases between them. The CDR3 protein is CASSSGITPYEQYF. The CDR3 DNA follows: TGTGCCAGCTCGTCAGGGATAACGCCCTACGAGCAGTACTTC. Using reference TRBV18 and TRBJ2-7 for the parts outside the CDR3, the full variable domain is NAGVMQNPRHLVRRRGQEARLRCSPMKGHSHVYWYRQLPEEGLKFMVYLQKENIIDESGMPKERFSAEFPKEGPSILRIQQVVRGDSAAYFCASSSGITPYEQYFGPGTRLTVT.

The rearrangement links TRBV19 to TRBJ1-1, with a tentative D call TRBD1 (6 bases). V lost 4 bases, J lost 0 bases, and 15 bases lay in between. This CDR3 is built from 16 residues. Per germline, CDR1 LNHDA and CDR2 SQIVND (reference sequence). CDR3 in amino acids: CASSNRVSRMNTEAFF. The CDR3 DNA sequence: TGTGCCAGTAGTAACAGGGTTAGTCGGATGAACACTGAAGCTTTCTTT.

The chain couples TRBV5-5 to TRBJ2-7, with 7 bases that match TRBD2. Germline trimming cut 4 bases from V and 6 bases from J; bases unmatched to any gene: 10. The germline gives CDR1 SGHKS, CDR2 YYEKEE (reference sequence). The CDR3 totals 14 residues. CDR3 in amino acids: CASSRWEGNSEQYF. The DNA for the CDR3 is TGTGCCAGCAGCCGTTGGGAGGGGAACTCCGAGCAGTACTTC.

Here the CDR3 DNA reads TGCGCCAGCAGCCCGGGACTAGCGGGGGGGCCTGGGGAGACCCAGTACTTC. Translating it yields CASSPGLAGGPGETQYF. The gene calls are TRBV5-1 and TRBJ2-5; 16 nucleotides align to TRBD2. V gave up 4 bases and J gave up 5 bases; unmatched junction bases: 8. Germline V gene lookup returns CDR1 SGHRS and CDR2 YFSETQ. The CDR3 spans 17 residues.

V and J are TRBV30 and TRBJ1-1; maybe TRBD1 (5 bases). CDR1 and CDR2 from the germline V gene are GTSNPN and SVGIG (reference sequence). This CDR3 has 15 amino acids. The germline V and J ends were trimmed by 0 bases and 0 bases, with 11 bases remaining between them. The CDR3 region has the DNA TGTGCCTGGAGTGTATGGGGCGGAATGAACACTGAAGCTTTCTTT. Its protein product is CAWSVWGGMNTEAFF.

The chain uses TRBV14 and TRBJ2-7, with D possibly matching TRBD1 (5 bases). The CDR3 length is 14 residues. The V gene lost 1 base and the J gene lost 7 bases, with 14 bases spanning the gap. Germline loops: CDR1 SGHDN, CDR2 FVKESK. DNA of the CDR3: TGTGCCAGCAGCCAAGTCGGCGCAGGGCAAGAGCAGTACTTC. Translated: CASSQVGAGQEQYF.

This chain uses TRBV5-4 with TRBJ1-2; 8 nucleotides match TRBD1. The germline V gene encodes CDR1 SGHNT and CDR2 YYREEE (reference sequence). The CDR3 consists of 16 residues. Trimming cost V 3 bases and J 8 bases; bases outside gene matches: 15. The CDR3 bases are TGTGCCAGCAGCTCTGGGGTCCAGGGGGCTTTTAGAGGCTACACCTTC. It yields the protein CASSSGVQGAFRGYTF.

The chain employs TRBV4-1 and TRBJ2-5, with TRBD2 as a possible D gene (5 bases). Germline values: CDR1 MGHRA, CDR2 YSYEKL. This CDR3 region has 15 residues. V lost 4 bases to trimming and J lost 5 bases, with 17 bases between them. The CDR3 sequence is CASSPDGGKSETQYF. CDR3 DNA: TGCGCCAGCAGCCCGGATGGAGGAAAGTCTGAGACCCAGTACTTC.

The V and J genes are TRBV6-5 and TRBJ2-7; weak D call: TRBD2 (6 bases). The CDR3 contains 12 residues. V was cut by 2 bases and J by 6 bases, with 8 bases left in between. The germline V gene has CDR1 MNHEY and CDR2 SVGAGI. CDR3: CASSYGGREQYF. In DNA form, the CDR3 reads TGTGCCAGCAGTTACGGAGGGCGCGAGCAGTACTTC.

The rearrangement joins TRBV29-1 to TRBJ1-2; 7 nucleotides match TRBD1. With V trimmed by 2 bases and J by 3 bases, 3 bases remained unmatched. CDR1 is SQVTM, CDR2 ANQGSEA, per germline. The CDR3 length is 13 residues. The chain's CDR3 is CSVEPGGHYGYTF. CDR3 DNA: TGCAGCGTTGAACCAGGGGGTCACTATGGCTACACCTTC.

This chain uses TRBV7-2 with TRBJ2-3; D is perhaps TRBD2 (5 bases). Trimming removed 1 base from V and 4 bases from J, with 9 bases in between. The germline gives CDR1 SGHTA, CDR2 FQGNSA. This CDR3 has 14 residues. The chain's CDR3 is CASSLDGRADTQYF. The CDR3 coding sequence is TGTGCCAGCAGCTTAGATGGGCGGGCAGATACGCAGTATTTT.

The CDR3 here is CASSYKTVTEAFF. CDR3 bases: TGTGCCAGCAGCTACAAGACAGTCACTGAAGCTTTCTTT. V is TRBV6-5 and J is TRBJ1-1; perhaps TRBD1 as D (5 bases). The CDR3 sequence is 13 residues long. Germline V lookup: CDR1 MNHEY, CDR2 SVGAGI. V lost 6 bases, J lost 4 bases, and 12 bases lay in between.